This T cell receptor (beta chain) was identified during a study of regulatory T cells in long-lasting Graves disease. General study results and limits: Between persistent patients, more than 2,500 public clonotypes were shared, exceeding the 950 to 1,000 shared between new patients. With a small sample size, accuracy may have been reduced.

Trimming left V 5 bases short and J 0 bases short, with 19 bases between. CDR3 length: 16 amino acids. Germline loops: CDR1 SQVTM, CDR2 ANQGSEA. Regarding time point: persistent/refractory GD, antithyroid drugs over 5 years with positive TRAb. PBMC RNA was the source of the TCR library. Arm-PCR of CDR3 regions and iRepertoire HTBI primers were the basis on which TCR beta libraries were built. A single record per CDR3 protein comes from TCRdb applying MiXCR to the multiplex PCR reads. In the table there are 500,000 to 800,000 distinct CDR3 sequences, 30% of which are singletons. In this sample, this clonotype turned up once. Its antigen is as yet unknown.

The V and J genes are TRBV29-1 and TRBJ1-2; D uncertain. The origin of this receptor is a female donor with Graves disease. Sequenced here: peripheral blood mononuclear cells (PBMCs), sampled when the disease was refractory, from a patient treated with antithyroid drugs. CDR3 residues: CSVKTDLPGPNYGYTF. DNA for the CDR3: TGCAGCGTTAAAACCGATCTACCGGGCCCTAACTATGGCTACACCTTC.